The 2 T cell receptor beta chains in this list originate from one sample, sequenced in a study of T cell responses to AZD1222 COVID-19 vaccine. Sequenced by immunoSEQ multiplex PCR; TCRdb stores in-frame clones only, minus some. The sample has over 150,000 clones, 90% seen once. The specimen comprised peripheral blood, sampled on day 0 of AZD1222 vaccination. The origin of the receptors is an adult in good health.

V gene TRBV5-1 combines with J gene TRBJ1-3; D unclear. V lost 7 bases and J 4 bases, leaving 18 bases between the germline ends. Germline CDR1 and CDR2: SGHRS and YFSETQ. The CDR3 is 15 amino acids. The CDR3 coding sequence is TGCGCCAGCGCCCGGATCCCCGACCACGGAAACACCATATATTTT. Its protein is CASARIPDHGNTIYF. Full variable domain (rest looked up from reference TRBV5-1 and TRBJ1-3): KAGVTQTPRYLIKTRGQQVTLSCSPISGHRSVSWYQQTPGQGLQFLFEYFSETQRNKGNFPGRFSGRQFSNSRSEMNVSTLELGDSALYLCASARIPDHGNTIYFGEGSWLTVV.

The table lists this clone with a count of one. At the DNA level, this CDR3 is encoded by other sequences in the same sample as well. V usage is TRBV7-2 and J usage is TRBJ1-2, with D perhaps matching TRBD1 (5 bases). The CDR3 runs to 14 residues. Germline CDR1 SGHTA, CDR2 FQGNSA. Trimming pared 4 bases from V and 5 bases from J, leaving 14 bases between. The CDR3 coding sequence is TGTGCCAGCAGCTCCGACAGAGGGCCTTATGGCTACACCTTC. Translating it yields CASSSDRGPYGYTF.